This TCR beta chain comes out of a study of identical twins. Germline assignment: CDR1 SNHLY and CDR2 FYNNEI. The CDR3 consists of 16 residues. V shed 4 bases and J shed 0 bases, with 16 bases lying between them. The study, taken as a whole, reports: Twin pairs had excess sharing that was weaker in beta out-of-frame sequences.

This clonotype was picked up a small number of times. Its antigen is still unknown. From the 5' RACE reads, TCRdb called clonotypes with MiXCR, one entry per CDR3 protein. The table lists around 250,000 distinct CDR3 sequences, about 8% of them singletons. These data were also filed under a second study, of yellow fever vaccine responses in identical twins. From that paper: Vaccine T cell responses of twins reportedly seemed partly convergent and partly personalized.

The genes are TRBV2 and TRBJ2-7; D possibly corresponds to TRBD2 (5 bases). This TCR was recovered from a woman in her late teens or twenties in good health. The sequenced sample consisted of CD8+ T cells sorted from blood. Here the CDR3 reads CASSGGRQSPSYEQYF. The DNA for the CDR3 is TGTGCCAGCAGTGGAGGGCGGCAGTCCCCCTCCTACGAGCAGTACTTC.